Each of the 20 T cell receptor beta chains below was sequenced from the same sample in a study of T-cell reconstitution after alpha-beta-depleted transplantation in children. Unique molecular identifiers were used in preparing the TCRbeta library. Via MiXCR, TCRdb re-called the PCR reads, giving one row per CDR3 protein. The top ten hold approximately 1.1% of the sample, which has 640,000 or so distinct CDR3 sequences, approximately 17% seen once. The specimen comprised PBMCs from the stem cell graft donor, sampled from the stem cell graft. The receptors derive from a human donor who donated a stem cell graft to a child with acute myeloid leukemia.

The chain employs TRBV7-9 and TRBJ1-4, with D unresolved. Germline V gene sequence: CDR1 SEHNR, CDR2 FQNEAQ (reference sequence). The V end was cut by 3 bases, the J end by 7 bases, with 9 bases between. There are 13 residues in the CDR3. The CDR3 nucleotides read TGTGCCAGCAGCTTTCGAGAGGGTGAAAAACTGTTTTTT. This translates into CASSFREGEKLFF.

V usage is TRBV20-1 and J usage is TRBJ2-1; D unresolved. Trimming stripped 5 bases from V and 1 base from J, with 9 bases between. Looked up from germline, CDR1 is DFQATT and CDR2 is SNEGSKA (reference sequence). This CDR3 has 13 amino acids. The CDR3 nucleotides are TGCAGTGCTCATGCGGATTCCTACAATGAGCAGTTCTTC. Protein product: CSAHADSYNEQFF.

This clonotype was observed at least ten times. The CDR3 loop reads CASSLPGQAIYGYTF. DNA of the CDR3: TGTGCCAGCAGCCTCCCTGGACAAGCCATCTATGGCTACACCTTC. This rearrangement joins TRBV27 to TRBJ1-2, with D possibly matching TRBD1 (5 bases). This CDR3 comprises 15 residues. CDR1 is MNHEY, CDR2 SMNVEV, per germline (reference sequence). V lost 6 bases to trimming and J lost 4 bases, with 18 bases between them.

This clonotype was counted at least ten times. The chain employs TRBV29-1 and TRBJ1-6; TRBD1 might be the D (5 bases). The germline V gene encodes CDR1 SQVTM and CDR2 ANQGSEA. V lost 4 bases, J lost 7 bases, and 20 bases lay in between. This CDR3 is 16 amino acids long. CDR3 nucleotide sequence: TGCAGCGTTGCCGTCCGGGACCAAGGGCCAAATTCACCCCTCCACTTT. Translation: CSVAVRDQGPNSPLHF.

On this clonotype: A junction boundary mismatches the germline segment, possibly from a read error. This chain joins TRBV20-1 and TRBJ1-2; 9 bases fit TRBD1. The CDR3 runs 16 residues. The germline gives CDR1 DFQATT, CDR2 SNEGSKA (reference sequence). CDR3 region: CCARPILMGQGYGYTF. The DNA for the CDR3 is TGCTGTGCTAGACCTATCCTCATGGGACAGGGTTATGGCTACACCTTC.

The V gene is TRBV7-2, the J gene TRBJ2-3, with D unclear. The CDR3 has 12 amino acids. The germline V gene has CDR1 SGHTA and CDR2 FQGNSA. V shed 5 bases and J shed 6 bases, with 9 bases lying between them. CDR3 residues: CASSPNWDTQYF. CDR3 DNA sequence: TGTGCCAGCAGCCCTAATTGGGATACGCAGTATTTT.

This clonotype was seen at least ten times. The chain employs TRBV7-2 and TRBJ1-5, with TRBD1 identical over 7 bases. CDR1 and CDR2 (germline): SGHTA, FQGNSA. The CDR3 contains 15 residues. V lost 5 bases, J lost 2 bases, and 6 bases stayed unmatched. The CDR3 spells CASSPTGVGNQPQHF. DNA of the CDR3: TGTGCCAGCAGCCCTACAGGGGTCGGCAATCAGCCCCAGCATTTT.

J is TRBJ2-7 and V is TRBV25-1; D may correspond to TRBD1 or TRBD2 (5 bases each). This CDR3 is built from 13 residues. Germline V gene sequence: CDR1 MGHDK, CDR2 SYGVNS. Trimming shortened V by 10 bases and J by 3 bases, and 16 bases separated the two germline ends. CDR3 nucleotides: TGTGCCATGGGCCCGGGGCAGAACTACGAGCAGTACGTC. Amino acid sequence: CAMGPGQNYEQYV.

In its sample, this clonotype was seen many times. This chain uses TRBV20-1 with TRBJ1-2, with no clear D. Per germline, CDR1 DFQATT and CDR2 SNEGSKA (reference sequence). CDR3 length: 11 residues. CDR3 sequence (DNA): TGCGTACTTCCGGGATCAAGAGGCTACACCTTC. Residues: CVLPGSRGYTF.

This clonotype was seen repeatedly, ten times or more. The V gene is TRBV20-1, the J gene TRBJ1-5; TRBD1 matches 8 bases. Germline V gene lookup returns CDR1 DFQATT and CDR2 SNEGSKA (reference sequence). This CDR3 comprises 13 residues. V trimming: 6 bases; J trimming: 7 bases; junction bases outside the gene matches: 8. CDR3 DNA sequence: TGCAGTGCCCAACAGGGGGTCAGGCAGCCCCAGCATTTT. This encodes CSAQQGVRQPQHF.

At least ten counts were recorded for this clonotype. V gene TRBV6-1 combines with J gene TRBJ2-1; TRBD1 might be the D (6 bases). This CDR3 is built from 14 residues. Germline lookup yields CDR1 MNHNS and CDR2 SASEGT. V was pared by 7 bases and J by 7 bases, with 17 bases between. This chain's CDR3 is CASNARQARNEQFF. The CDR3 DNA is TGTGCCAGCAATGCGAGACAGGCGAGGAATGAGCAGTTCTTC.

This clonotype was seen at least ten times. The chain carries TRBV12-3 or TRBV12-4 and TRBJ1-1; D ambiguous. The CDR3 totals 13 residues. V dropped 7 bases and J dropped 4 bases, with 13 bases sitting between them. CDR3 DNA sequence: TGTGCCAGCACCCCGGGAGGGCTCACTGAAGCTTTCTTT. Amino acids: CASTPGGLTEAFF.

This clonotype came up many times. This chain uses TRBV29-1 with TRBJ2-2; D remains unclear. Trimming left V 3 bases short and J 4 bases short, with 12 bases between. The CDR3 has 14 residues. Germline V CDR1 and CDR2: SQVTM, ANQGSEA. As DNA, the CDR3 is TGCAGCGTTGAGCGCCGGATGGGCACCGGGGAGCTGTTTTTT. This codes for CSVERRMGTGELFF.

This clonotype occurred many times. CDR3 DNA: TGCGCCAGCAGCCAACGGGCAGTAGCTAATGAAAAACTGTTTTTT. Translating gives CASSQRAVANEKLFF. The J gene is TRBJ1-4, the V gene TRBV4-3; D ambiguous. Trimming pared 2 bases from V and 3 bases from J, leaving 10 bases between. Looked up from germline, CDR1 is LGHNA and CDR2 is YSLEER. This CDR3 region has 15 residues.

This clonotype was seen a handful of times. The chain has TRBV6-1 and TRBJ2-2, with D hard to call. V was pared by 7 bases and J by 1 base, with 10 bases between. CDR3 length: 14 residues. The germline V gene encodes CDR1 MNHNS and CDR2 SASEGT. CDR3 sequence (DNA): TGTGCCAGCACTAGGCAAATGAACACCGGGGAGCTGTTTTTT. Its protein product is CASTRQMNTGELFF.

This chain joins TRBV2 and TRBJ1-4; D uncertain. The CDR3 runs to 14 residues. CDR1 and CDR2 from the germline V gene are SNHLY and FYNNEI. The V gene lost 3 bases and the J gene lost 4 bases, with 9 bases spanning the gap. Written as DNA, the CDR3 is TGTGCCAGCAGTGACACGGGATATAATGAAAAACTGTTTTTT. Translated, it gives CASSDTGYNEKLFF.

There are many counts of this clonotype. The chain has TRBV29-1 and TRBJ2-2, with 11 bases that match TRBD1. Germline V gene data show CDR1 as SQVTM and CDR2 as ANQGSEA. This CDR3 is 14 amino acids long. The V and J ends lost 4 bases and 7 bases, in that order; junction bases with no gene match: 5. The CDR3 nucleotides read TGCAGCGTTGTGGGACAGGGGGTTAACGGGGAGCTGTTTTTT. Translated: CSVVGQGVNGELFF.

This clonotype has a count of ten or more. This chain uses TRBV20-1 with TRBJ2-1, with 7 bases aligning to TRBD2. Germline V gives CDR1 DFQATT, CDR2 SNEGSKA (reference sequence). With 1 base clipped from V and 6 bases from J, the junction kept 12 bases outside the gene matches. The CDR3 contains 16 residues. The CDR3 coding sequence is TGCAGTGCTAGAGCCGGACTAGTCGATCTGTTCAATGAGCAGTTCTTC. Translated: CSARAGLVDLFNEQFF.

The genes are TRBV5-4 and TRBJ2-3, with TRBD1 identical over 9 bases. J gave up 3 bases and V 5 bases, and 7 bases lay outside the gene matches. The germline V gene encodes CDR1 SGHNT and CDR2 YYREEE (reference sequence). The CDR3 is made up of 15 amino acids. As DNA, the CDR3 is TGTGCCAGCAGTAAACCGGGACAGGGAACAGATACGCAGTATTTT. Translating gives CASSKPGQGTDTQYF.

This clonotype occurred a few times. CDR3 DNA: TGTGCCAGCAGCCGGGTGGCCCAGGGCGGGACAGATACGCAGTATTTT. It is translated as CASSRVAQGGTDTQYF. The J gene is TRBJ2-3, the V gene TRBV5-6; D might be TRBD1 or TRBD2, each matching 5 bases. CDR3 size: 16 residues. V was clipped by 4 bases and J by 3 bases, with 18 bases between them. Germline loops: CDR1 SGHDT, CDR2 YYEEEE.